The sequence of this T cell receptor (beta chain) was determined in a study of T-cell reconstitution after alpha-beta-depleted transplantation in children. Points from the study as a whole: It was surviving recipient T cells and thymic progenitors that gave some patients high TCRbeta diversity at day 60. Diversity and T-cell counts at one year after transplant derived mostly from new T cells. Expanded graft clones numbering several hundred reportedly gave rise to alpha-beta T cells about two months after transplant.

Unique molecular identifiers were incorporated when the TCRbeta library was constructed. TCRdb reprocessed the PCR reads with MiXCR, giving one entry per CDR3 protein. The sample comprises some 220,000 distinct CDR3 sequences, around 9.9% of which are singletons, and approximately 28% rests with the top ten. Germline V gives CDR1 SGHRS, CDR2 YFSETQ. V was cut by 0 bases and J by 6 bases, with 7 bases left in between. This CDR3 region has 12 residues. This clonotype was seen a handful of times. Antigen unknown. This specimen was PBMCs, taken before TCRalphabeta/CD19-depleted stem cell transplant. The receptor's source is a child younger than two with acute myeloid leukemia, due to receive a stem cell transplant. J is TRBJ2-7 and V is TRBV5-1; D is possibly TRBD1 (5 bases). The chain's CDR3 is CASSLAQGEQYF. In nucleotides, the CDR3 is TGCGCCAGCAGCTTGGCCCAGGGCGAGCAGTACTTC.